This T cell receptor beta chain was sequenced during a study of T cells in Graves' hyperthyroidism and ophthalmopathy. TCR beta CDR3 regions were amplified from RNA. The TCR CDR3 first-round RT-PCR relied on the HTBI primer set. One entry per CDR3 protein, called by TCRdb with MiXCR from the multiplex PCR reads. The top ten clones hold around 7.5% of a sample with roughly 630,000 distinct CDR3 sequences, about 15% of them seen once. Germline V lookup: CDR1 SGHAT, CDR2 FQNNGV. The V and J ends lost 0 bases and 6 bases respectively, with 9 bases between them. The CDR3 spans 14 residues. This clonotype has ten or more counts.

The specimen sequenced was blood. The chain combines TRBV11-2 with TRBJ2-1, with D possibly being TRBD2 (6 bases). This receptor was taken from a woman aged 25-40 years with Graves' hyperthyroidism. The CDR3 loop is CASSLEGGGNEQFF. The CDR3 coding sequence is TGTGCCAGCAGCTTAGAGGGGGGAGGCAATGAGCAGTTCTTC. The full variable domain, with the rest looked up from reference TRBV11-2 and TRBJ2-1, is EAGVAQSPRYKIIEKRQSVAFWCNPISGHATLYWYQQILGQGPKLLIQFQNNGVVDDSQLPKDRFSAERLKGVDSTLKIQPAKLEDSAVYLCASSLEGGGNEQFFGPGTRLTVL.